This paragraph covers one T cell receptor (beta chain) sequence. The sample belongs to a study of blood T cell repertoires in COVID-19. About the research overall: The United States, Italy and Spain supplied acute and convalescent COVID-19 samples. From T cells, B-cell-depleted T cells, or PBMCs came the material, which was cDNA or gDNA.

After removal of 0 bases from V and 6 bases from J, the junction contained 8 bases not matched to a gene. The CDR3 covers 15 residues. CDR1 and CDR2 from the germline V gene are SGHRS and YFSETQ. Authors' methods: Amplification from reference gene primers served as the basis for estimated nucleated cell counts. This table comes from immunoSEQ multiplex PCR, and its TCRdb copy is limited to in-frame clones, with some not included. Clone size and the V and J calls come from that table; the DNA yielded D and trimming. The profile shows over 100,000 clones, 85% to 90% of them singletons. The source is a human donor in a cohort sampled during active COVID-19. Source material: peripheral blood. The chain carries TRBV5-1 and TRBJ1-1; TRBD1 agrees at 7 bases. CDR3 residues: CASSLEGAKPSEAFF. The CDR3 coding sequence is TGCGCCAGCAGCTTGGAGGGGGCCAAGCCTTCTGAAGCTTTCTTT.